Sequencing of this TCR beta chain was carried out in a study of identifying expanded T cells in peripheral blood. Overall study results and limits: Over two and four weeks, about 16 and 19 clones changed, versus around 1.2 between replicates. Two-week clone count variance significantly increased as total template count grew.

During the collection period, no donor immune events like infections were recorded. Germline values: CDR1 MRHNA, CDR2 SNTAGT. The CDR3 length is 14 residues. The junction had 2 bases not matched to a gene; V was cut back by 6 bases and J by 4 bases. Measured with immunoSEQ multiplex PCR; TCRdb has only the in-frame clones, and not every one. Here the sample spans around 75,000 clones, roughly 90% being singletons. Turning to this clone: The antigen is not known.

Source material: blood. This chain uses TRBV6-4 with TRBJ2-2, with 10 bases matching TRBD1. The clonotype originates from a person aged 18-70 years in good health. The CDR3 sequence: CASSRDRGTGELFF. Written as DNA, the CDR3 is TGTGCCAGCAGCCGGGACAGGGGCACCGGGGAGCTGTTTTTT.